Presented here are 31 T cell receptor beta chains from one specimen sequenced in a study of early T cells in non-severe SARS-CoV-2 infection. TCRdb redid the calling of the 5' RACE reads with MiXCR, one entry per CDR3 protein. The profile shows more than 90,000 distinct CDR3 sequences, approximately 9.9% of them singletons. The sequencing input was whole blood. Source of these receptors: an adult who was a healthcare worker with PCR-confirmed SARS-CoV-2 infection or an uninfected control (not recorded which).

This clonotype has just a few counts. The chain has TRBV15 and TRBJ2-5; D remains ambiguous. The V end was cut by 0 bases, the J end by 9 bases, with 20 bases between. This CDR3 is 16 amino acids long. The V gene's germline CDR1 is LNHNV and CDR2 YYDKDF (reference sequence). CDR3 protein: CATSRDQSVPHSAQYF. The CDR3 region has the DNA TGTGCCACCAGCAGAGATCAATCGGTCCCCCACTCAGCCCAGTACTTC.

V usage is TRBV7-2 and J usage is TRBJ2-1; D might be TRBD2 (6 bases). Trimming took 1 base from V and 12 from J, leaving 19 bases between them. Germline values: CDR1 SGHTA, CDR2 FQGNSA. This CDR3 is 15 amino acids long. CDR3 DNA sequence: TGTGCCAGCAGCTTAGTGCCCCTAATAGGAGGGGCGCAGTTCTTC. This codes for CASSLVPLIGGAQFF.

This clonotype was detected ten times or more. This chain links TRBV5-1 with TRBJ1-1; D possibly corresponds to TRBD1 (5 bases). CDR1 SGHRS and CDR2 YFSETQ come from the germline V gene. The CDR3 is made up of 14 amino acids. With 0 bases removed from V and 4 bases from J, the gap between germline ends came to 10 bases. The DNA for the CDR3 is TGCGCCAGCAGCTTGGTGGGGGAGGTCACTGAAGCTTTCTTT. It translates to CASSLVGEVTEAFF.

Only a few counts were recorded for this clonotype. The CDR3 protein is CASSLGYVGGAFAFF. The CDR3 region has the DNA TGTGCCAGCAGCTTAGGATACGTTGGCGGGGCGTTTGCTTTCTTT. This chain uses TRBV7-9 with TRBJ1-1; D may be TRBD1 (5 bases). Trimming took 1 base from V and 11 from J, leaving 20 bases between them. Germline assignment: CDR1 SEHNR and CDR2 FQNEAQ (reference sequence). CDR3 length equals 15 residues. Together with reference TRBV7-9 and TRBJ1-1, the CDR3 gives the full variable domain: DTGVSQNPRHKITKRGQNVTFRCDPISEHNRLYWYRQTLGQGPEFLTYFQNEAQLEKSRLLSDRFSAERPKGSFSTLEIQRTEQGDSAMYLCASSLGYVGGAFAFFGQGTRLTVV.

This chain links TRBV14 with TRBJ2-3; 11 bases align to TRBD1. The CDR3 contains 16 residues. CDR1 and CDR2 (germline): SGHDN, FVKESK. V lost 2 bases and J lost 3; bases outside the gene matches: 4. In DNA form, the CDR3 reads TGTGCCAGCAGCCAATGGACAGGGGGCGCAACAGATACGCAGTATTTT. The encoded protein is CASSQWTGGATDTQYF.

Ten or more counts support this clonotype. The chain uses TRBV7-9 and TRBJ2-7; 7 nucleotides line up with TRBD1. J gave up 12 bases and V 1 base, and 3 bases lay outside the gene matches. Germline CDR1 reads SEHNR; CDR2 reads FQNEAQ (reference sequence). The CDR3 runs 11 residues. CDR3: CASSLEGARYF. Written as DNA, the CDR3 is TGTGCCAGCAGCTTAGAGGGGGCTCGGTACTTC.

This clonotype has a count of ten or more. The chain uses TRBV7-8 and TRBJ1-2; 7 nucleotides align to TRBD1. The CDR3 totals 14 residues. J gave up 6 bases and V 3 bases, and 7 bases lay outside the gene matches. Germline CDR1 is SGHVS and CDR2 is FQNEAQ. The CDR3: CASSLWTGLDGYTF. As DNA, the CDR3 is TGTGCCAGCAGCTTGTGGACAGGTCTGGATGGCTACACCTTC.

The chain couples TRBV27 to TRBJ2-3, with 11 bases that match TRBD1. Looked up from germline, CDR1 is MNHEY and CDR2 is SMNVEV (reference sequence). The CDR3 is made up of 17 amino acids. The V segment lost 2 bases and the J segment 3 bases; nucleotides outside the gene matches: 7. The CDR3 nucleotides read TGTGCCAGCAGTTTAAAAGGACAGGGGGCGAGGACAGATACGCAGTATTTT. This encodes CASSLKGQGARTDTQYF.

This clonotype was observed at least ten times. This chain connects TRBV5-1 to TRBJ1-1; D is unresolved. V was trimmed by 1 base and J by 3 bases, leaving 4 bases between them. Germline CDR1 is SGHRS and CDR2 is YFSETQ. This CDR3 comprises 12 residues. The CDR3 sequence: CASSLLDTEAFF. CDR3 DNA sequence: TGCGCCAGCAGCTTGTTGGACACTGAAGCTTTCTTT. The full variable domain, rest sourced from reference TRBV5-1 and TRBJ1-1, is KAGVTQTPRYLIKTRGQQVTLSCSPISGHRSVSWYQQTPGQGLQFLFEYFSETQRNKGNFPGRFSGRQFSNSRSEMNVSTLELGDSALYLCASSLLDTEAFFGQGTRLTVV.

The V gene is TRBV20-1, the J gene TRBJ2-3; no reliable D call. The germline V and J ends were trimmed by 0 bases and 4 bases, with 11 bases remaining between them. Looked up from germline, CDR1 is DFQATT and CDR2 is SNEGSKA (reference sequence). The CDR3 consists of 14 residues. CDR3 DNA sequence: TGCAGTGCTAGAGAGCGCTTCGAGGCAGATACGCAGTATTTT. Residues: CSARERFEADTQYF.

This clonotype was counted at least ten times. The V gene is TRBV12-3 or TRBV12-4, the J gene TRBJ1-1; D not resolved. Trimming left V 3 bases short and J 4 bases short, with 6 bases between. CDR3 length equals 12 residues. The CDR3 sequence is CASSFVSTEAFF. Written as DNA, the CDR3 is TGTGCCAGCAGTTTCGTTAGCACTGAAGCTTTCTTT.

The gene calls are TRBV18 and TRBJ2-7; perhaps TRBD2 as D (6 bases). Germline V gene data show CDR1 as KGHSH and CDR2 as LQKENI. CDR3 length: 14 residues. Trimming stripped 3 bases from V and 3 bases from J, with 12 bases between. The CDR3 nucleotides read TGTGCCAGCTCACCCAGAGGAGCGGGCTACGAGCAGTACTTC. Translating gives CASSPRGAGYEQYF.

A few counts support this clonotype. J is TRBJ2-5 and V is TRBV7-3; D unresolved. This CDR3 comprises 14 residues. Per the germline V gene, CDR1 is SGHTA and CDR2 is FQGTGA. V was pared by 5 bases and J by 0 bases, with 10 bases between. The CDR3 sequence: CASSKWANQETQYF. CDR3 nucleotide sequence: TGTGCCAGCAGCAAGTGGGCGAACCAAGAGACCCAGTACTTC.

CDR3 sequence reads: CASSFFRQSEAFF. The CDR3 nucleotides read TGCGCCAGCAGCTTCTTTCGACAGTCAGAAGCTTTCTTT. The V and J genes are TRBV5-1 and TRBJ1-1, with D perhaps TRBD1 (5 bases). CDR1 and CDR2 from the germline V gene are SGHRS and YFSETQ. The length of the CDR3 is 13 residues. The V end lost 2 bases, the J end lost 8 bases, and 13 bases lay between the germline ends.

V usage is TRBV28 and J usage is TRBJ1-1; no definite D call. Germline CDR1 is MDHEN and CDR2 is SYDVKM. Trimming removed 7 bases from V and 7 bases from J, with 13 bases in between. This CDR3 comprises 12 residues. CDR3 sequence reads: CASNIWGGEAFF. DNA of the CDR3: TGTGCCAGCAACATATGGGGTGGTGAAGCTTTCTTT.

This clonotype was recorded at least ten times. The chain carries TRBV12-3 or TRBV12-4 and TRBJ2-7; 8 bases fit TRBD1. The V and J ends lost 3 bases and 4 bases, in that order; junction bases with no gene match: 5. The CDR3 extends over 14 amino acids. As DNA, the CDR3 is TGTGCCAGCAGTTTCCAGGGGGCGGGGTACGAGCAGTACTTC. Translated: CASSFQGAGYEQYF.

This clonotype was observed at least ten times. The V gene is TRBV29-1, the J gene TRBJ1-1; D gene ambiguous. The CDR3 spans 13 residues. The ends were cut back, 3 bases at V and 5 bases at J, with 13 bases in the middle. Looked up from germline, CDR1 is SQVTM and CDR2 is ANQGSEA. The DNA for the CDR3 is TGCAGCGTTGACACGCGGGGTGGAACTGAAGCTTTCTTT. This codes for CSVDTRGGTEAFF.

This clonotype was picked up one time. The rearrangement uses TRBV5-1 and TRBJ1-2, with D maybe TRBD1 (6 bases). The germline CDR1 and CDR2 sequences are SGHRS and YFSETQ. This CDR3 region has 16 residues. Trimming cost V 4 bases and J 8 bases, with 24 bases left between them. The CDR3 bases are TGCGCCAGCAGCACCGTACAGGGCCCGATAACCGGAGGCTACACCTTC. Translating it yields CASSTVQGPITGGYTF.

This clonotype has a handful of counts. The gene calls are TRBV27 and TRBJ2-1; D is uncertain. Germline assignment: CDR1 MNHEY and CDR2 SMNVEV (reference sequence). The V end was cut by 4 bases, the J end by 7 bases, with 11 bases between. The CDR3 contains 13 residues. CDR3 sequence: CASSSHSRNEQFF. DNA for the CDR3: TGTGCCAGCAGTTCACACTCAAGAAATGAGCAGTTCTTC.

The table lists this clonotype with a few counts. The J gene is TRBJ2-7, the V gene TRBV9; TRBD2 agrees at 10 bases. Trimming at V came to 4 bases and at J to 4 bases, leaving 14 bases not matched to a gene. CDR3 length: 17 amino acids. Germline V gives CDR1 SGDLS, CDR2 YYNGEE. This chain's CDR3 is CASSSGASGSLGYEQYF. The CDR3 DNA reads as TGTGCCAGCAGCTCAGGGGCTAGCGGGAGCTTGGGGTACGAGCAGTACTTC.

There are many counts of this clonotype. This rearrangement joins TRBV18 to TRBJ2-5; D is unclear. Trimming pared 3 bases from V and 10 bases from J, leaving 12 bases between. The length of the CDR3 is 12 residues. In germline, CDR1 is KGHSH, CDR2 LQKENI. The CDR3: CASSPREVRQYF. CDR3 sequence (DNA): TGTGCCAGCTCACCCCGCGAAGTCCGCCAGTACTTC.

This clonotype appeared many times. This chain uses TRBV18 with TRBJ2-4, with D possibly TRBD2 on 5 matching bases. This CDR3 has 13 residues. Germline CDR1 and CDR2: KGHSH and LQKENI. Between the trimmed V and J ends, which lost 2 bases and 6 bases, there was a span of 8 bases. CDR3 sequence reads: CASSPGSGNIQYF. For the CDR3, the DNA is TGTGCCAGCTCACCAGGGAGCGGAAACATTCAGTACTTC.

This clonotype was seen repeatedly, ten times or more. Written as DNA, the CDR3 is TGCGCCAGCAGCCAAGATCTTGCCAACTCCTACGAGCAGTACTTC. Translating it yields CASSQDLANSYEQYF. The chain couples TRBV4-1 to TRBJ2-7, with D unclear. The CDR3 runs 15 residues. V gave up 0 bases and J gave up 0 bases, with 9 bases separating them. Germline V gene lookup returns CDR1 MGHRA and CDR2 YSYEKL.

The chain links TRBV6-1 to TRBJ1-2, with D unclear. The CDR3 is 13 amino acids. V gave up 7 bases and J gave up 4 bases, with 13 bases separating them. Germline V gives CDR1 MNHNS, CDR2 SASEGT. The CDR3 DNA sequence: TGTGCCAGCACCTACAGCGTGGGCTATGGCTACACCTTC. Residues: CASTYSVGYGYTF.

This chain joins TRBV11-1 and TRBJ2-5, with D perhaps matching TRBD2 (6 bases). Between the trimmed V and J ends, which lost 2 bases and 5 bases, there was a span of 15 bases. This CDR3 is built from 15 residues. The germline CDR1 and CDR2 sequences are SGHAT and FQDESV (reference sequence). CDR3 coding DNA: TGTGCCAGCAGCTTACGGGACTCCTCCTGGGAGACCCAGTACTTC. Translated: CASSLRDSSWETQYF.

This clonotype was detected a few times. The chain joins TRBV5-1 to TRBJ2-5; D is ambiguous. Trimming took off 1 base at V and 2 bases at J, with 3 bases between the two ends. CDR3 size: 12 residues. Germline V gene sequence: CDR1 SGHRS, CDR2 YFSETQ. The CDR3 nucleotides are TGCGCCAGCAGCTTGCAACAAGAGACCCAGTACTTC. Translated, it gives CASSLQQETQYF.

This clonotype was observed a handful of times. V usage is TRBV30 and J usage is TRBJ1-1; TRBD1 is a possible D gene (6 bases). V was trimmed by 0 bases and J by 4 bases, leaving 9 bases between them. The germline CDR1 and CDR2 sequences are GTSNPN and SVGIG (reference sequence). CDR3 length: 13 amino acids. The CDR3 spells CAWSVQGPTEAFF. In DNA form, the CDR3 reads TGTGCCTGGAGTGTTCAGGGGCCCACTGAAGCTTTCTTT.

This clonotype showed up many times. The chain couples TRBV7-2 to TRBJ2-1; 11 bases fit TRBD1. Germline CDR1 SGHTA, CDR2 FQGNSA. J lost 3 bases, V lost 2 bases, and 6 bases had no gene match. The length of the CDR3 is 17 residues. Here the CDR3 DNA reads TGTGCCAGCAGCTTAACTTCTGGGACAGGGGGCTACAATGAGCAGTTCTTC. The encoded protein is CASSLTSGTGGYNEQFF.

This clonotype was recorded many times. The chain has TRBV2 and TRBJ2-1; D may match TRBD1 or TRBD2 (6 bases each). Germline CDR1 is SNHLY and CDR2 is FYNNEI. The CDR3 runs 14 residues. Trimming cost V 7 bases and J 9 bases, with 19 bases left between them. As DNA, the CDR3 is TGTGCCAGCAACGGGGGCAGGGCTTGGGGTGAGCAGTTCTTC. It codes for CASNGGRAWGEQFF.

This clonotype showed up many times. The chain has TRBV20-1 and TRBJ2-1; tentative D call: TRBD1 (6 bases). This CDR3 has 12 residues. The V gene lost 6 bases and the J gene lost 6 bases, with 12 bases spanning the gap. From germline, CDR1 is DFQATT and CDR2 SNEGSKA (reference sequence). The CDR3 nucleotides read TGCAGTGCGGGAACAGGGATCAATGAGCAGTTCTTC. Translation: CSAGTGINEQFF.

The chain combines TRBV5-1 with TRBJ2-1; a possible D gene is TRBD2 (6 bases). CDR3 length: 13 residues. V shed 4 bases and J shed 8 bases, with 13 bases lying between them. Germline V CDR1 and CDR2: SGHRS, YFSETQ. CDR3 coding DNA: TGCGCCAGCAGCAGACTAGATTTCGATGAGCAGTTCTTC. Its translation is CASSRLDFDEQFF.